The next 26 T cell receptor beta chains were all read from a single sample in a study of T cells in Graves' hyperthyroidism and ophthalmopathy. Template material for amplifying TCR beta CDR3 regions consisted of RNA transcripts. Carried out on the TCR CDR3, a first-round RT-PCR used the HTBI primer set. TCRdb re-derived calls from the multiplex PCR reads in MiXCR, one entry per CDR3 protein. The data hold about 720,000 distinct CDR3 sequences, with 15% to 20% observed a single time. Sequences were obtained from blood. These receptors originate from a man between 18 and 29 years old with Graves' hyperthyroidism.

This clonotype was observed at least ten times. The rearrangement links TRBV11-1 to TRBJ2-5; TRBD1 or TRBD2 may be the D gene (5 bases each). V was shortened by 7 bases and J by 2 bases, with 14 bases between the two germline ends. From germline, CDR1 is SGHAT and CDR2 FQDESV (reference sequence). The CDR3 loop spans 14 amino acids. Here the CDR3 DNA reads TGTGCCAGCACCGGGACGGGCCGTCAAGAGACCCAGTACTTC. Translation: CASTGTGRQETQYF.

This clonotype turned up a few times. This chain links TRBV28 with TRBJ2-5; D is undetermined. This CDR3 is 13 amino acids long. Trimming shortened V by 3 bases and J by 2 bases, and 7 bases separated the two germline ends. Germline CDR1 is MDHEN and CDR2 is SYDVKM. This CDR3 is CASSFLQQETQYF. CDR3 in DNA: TGTGCCAGCAGTTTTTTGCAGCAAGAGACCCAGTACTTC.

V is TRBV2 and J is TRBJ1-4; D ambiguous. This CDR3 comprises 15 residues. V lost 4 bases to trimming and J lost 1 base, with 10 bases between them. Germline assignment: CDR1 SNHLY and CDR2 FYNNEI. This CDR3 is CASSGGTVTNEKLFF. The CDR3 DNA sequence: TGTGCCAGCAGTGGGGGAACAGTAACTAATGAAAAACTGTTTTTT.

V usage is TRBV2 and J usage is TRBJ2-5; 9 nucleotides align to TRBD1. CDR3 length equals 16 residues. Germline CDR1 and CDR2: SNHLY and FYNNEI. V lost 5 bases to trimming and J lost 5 bases; unmatched junction nucleotides: 12. CDR3 loop: CASSPGTGRSGETQYF. The CDR3 DNA follows: TGTGCCAGCAGTCCTGGGACAGGGAGGTCGGGGGAGACCCAGTACTTC.

The chain links TRBV6-5 to TRBJ1-6, with D hard to call. The ends were cut back, 2 bases at V and 6 bases at J, with 11 bases in the middle. CDR3 length: 15 residues. The V gene's germline CDR1 is MNHEY and CDR2 SVGAGI. As DNA, the CDR3 is TGTGCCAGCAGTTACGGATGGGCGCCTAATTCACCCCTCCACTTT. As protein: CASSYGWAPNSPLHF.

J is TRBJ2-1 and V is TRBV2; D is uncertain. Trimming shortened V by 3 bases and J by 5 bases, and 26 bases separated the two germline ends. Germline V CDR1 and CDR2: SNHLY, FYNNEI. This CDR3 is built from 19 residues. CDR3 bases: TGTGCCAGCAGTGATGGATTTTACCCCAGGTCCTACCATGACAATGAGCAGTTCTTC. This encodes CASSDGFYPRSYHDNEQFF.

The rearrangement joins TRBV12-3 or TRBV12-4 to TRBJ1-5, with D unresolved. This CDR3 region has 14 residues. The V end was cut by 10 bases, the J end by 3 bases, with 16 bases between. The CDR3 loop reads CATRGSGINQPQHF. As DNA, the CDR3 is TGTGCCACTCGTGGGTCCGGGATCAATCAGCCCCAGCATTTT.

This clonotype was seen a handful of times. The V and J genes are TRBV28 and TRBJ1-2, with 7 positions matching TRBD1. The CDR3 totals 14 residues. CDR1 and CDR2 from the germline V gene are MDHEN and SYDVKM. The junction had 9 bases not matched to a gene; V was cut back by 3 bases and J by 8 bases. Here the CDR3 reads CASSLDRQGRGYTF. DNA of the CDR3: TGTGCCAGCAGTTTGGACCGACAGGGTCGGGGCTACACCTTC.

The sample holds a few counts of this clonotype. The rearrangement links TRBV19 to TRBJ2-6; 12 nucleotides agree with TRBD1. CDR1 is LNHDA and CDR2 is SQIVND in the germline V gene (reference sequence). Unmatched junction bases numbered 8, after V lost 8 bases and J lost 9 bases. The CDR3 has 15 amino acids. CDR3 coding DNA: TGTGCCAGTCGGGGGACAGGGGGCGTGGACAACGTCCTGACTTTC. Amino acid sequence: CASRGTGGVDNVLTF.

This clonotype was counted a few times. This rearrangement joins TRBV6-2 or TRBV6-3 to TRBJ1-1; D remains unclear. This CDR3 is built from 11 residues. Between the trimmed V and J ends, which lost 1 base and 10 bases, there was a span of 7 bases. Germline CDR1 reads MNHEY; CDR2 reads SVGEGT. In DNA form, the CDR3 reads TGTGCCAGCAGTTACTATGGCGTAGCTTTCTTT. It specifies CASSYYGVAFF.

There are a few counts of this clonotype. The genes are TRBV20-1 and TRBJ2-1; 11 positions agree with TRBD2. This CDR3 has 12 residues. V trimming: 2 bases; J trimming: 15 bases; junction bases outside the gene matches: 6. Germline V CDR1 and CDR2: DFQATT, SNEGSKA (reference sequence). The CDR3 loop reads CSARPTSGRWFF. CDR3 DNA sequence: TGCAGTGCTAGACCCACTAGCGGGAGATGGTTCTTC.

This clonotype has a handful of counts. V gene TRBV28 combines with J gene TRBJ2-4, with 8 bases identical to TRBD2. The CDR3 is 16 residues long. Looked up from germline, CDR1 is MDHEN and CDR2 is SYDVKM. V lost 4 bases and J lost 3; bases outside the gene matches: 8. Here the CDR3 reads CASSSQAGAVKNIQYF. CDR3 sequence (DNA): TGTGCCAGCAGTTCTCAAGCGGGAGCGGTCAAAAACATTCAGTACTTC.

This clonotype was observed many times. This chain uses TRBV10-3 with TRBJ2-7, with D perhaps matching TRBD2 (5 bases). This CDR3 is built from 17 residues. CDR1 is ENHRY and CDR2 is SYGVKD in the germline V gene. Trimming took 4 bases from V and 7 from J, leaving 26 bases between them. The CDR3 nucleotides are TGTGCCATCAGTGCGGATGGCAGCATAGACGCCTCGGGGGAGCAGTACTTC. Translated, it gives CAISADGSIDASGEQYF.

About this clonotype itself: A much larger clone lies one base from this, so it may be a read error. This chain links TRBV7-9 with TRBJ2-1, with 13 bases lining up with TRBD2. Germline CDR1 reads SEHNR; CDR2 reads FQNEAQ (reference sequence). V dropped 8 bases and J dropped 4; count of bases not matched to a gene: 5. This CDR3 contains 15 residues. In nucleotides, the CDR3 is TGTGCCAGCGGATCGGGACTAGCGGGATACAATGAGCAGTTCTTC. Protein: CASGSGLAGYNEQFF.

On this clonotype itself: This may stem from a read error, because a much larger clone lies one nucleotide away. This sequence joins TRBV12-3 or TRBV12-4 and TRBJ1-1; no clear D gene. The V gene lost 4 bases and the J gene lost 12 bases, with 24 bases spanning the gap. This CDR3 has 15 amino acids. This chain's CDR3 is CASSSYHMGSGPTFF. The CDR3 nucleotides read TGTGCCAGCAGTTCCTACCACATGGGCTCCGGCCCAACTTTCTTT.

J is TRBJ2-1 and V is TRBV9; 8 bases are a match to TRBD2. The CDR3 length is 20 residues. With V trimmed by 5 bases and J by 0 bases, 19 bases remained unmatched. Germline V gene sequence: CDR1 SGDLS, CDR2 YYNGEE. The CDR3 loop reads CASSTPTRVGRGGSYNEQFF. The CDR3 DNA sequence: TGTGCCAGCAGTACCCCGACCAGGGTGGGACGGGGGGGCTCCTACAATGAGCAGTTCTTC.

The chain recombines TRBV11-2 with TRBJ2-2, with 9 bases fitting TRBD1. This CDR3 spans 14 amino acids. Germline loops: CDR1 SGHAT, CDR2 FQNNGV. J was trimmed by 6 bases and V by 3 bases; bases with no gene match: 2. CDR3 residues: CASSFGTGSGELFF. The CDR3 DNA is TGTGCCAGCAGCTTCGGGACAGGGTCCGGGGAGCTGTTTTTT.

The rearrangement joins TRBV27 to TRBJ2-2, with D possibly matching TRBD2 (5 bases). This CDR3 has 13 residues. Germline assignment: CDR1 MNHEY and CDR2 SMNVEV (reference sequence). Trimming cost V 8 bases and J 2 bases, with 9 bases left between them. CDR3 bases: TGTGCCAGCCTAGGGAGAAACACCGGGGAGCTGTTTTTT. It encodes CASLGRNTGELFF.

V usage is TRBV19 and J usage is TRBJ1-1; TRBD1 is a possible D gene (5 bases). Trimming removed 3 bases from V and 0 bases from J, with 14 bases in between. Germline V gives CDR1 LNHDA, CDR2 SQIVND (reference sequence). This CDR3 spans 16 amino acids. CDR3 loop: CASSIGTPPMNTEAFF. The CDR3 DNA follows: TGTGCCAGTAGTATCGGGACCCCTCCGATGAACACTGAAGCTTTCTTT. Based on the CDR3 plus reference TRBV19 and TRBJ1-1, the full variable domain is DGGITQSPKYLFRKEGQNVTLSCEQNLNHDAMYWYRQDPGQGLRLIYYSQIVNDFQKGDIAEGYSVSREKKESFPLTVTSAQKNPTAFYLCASSIGTPPMNTEAFFGQGTRLTVV.

For this clonotype: A much larger clone sits a single nucleotide away, making a read error possible. The genes are TRBV29-1 and TRBJ2-7, with D possibly matching TRBD2 (5 bases). Germline CDR1 is SQVTM and CDR2 is ANQGSEA. The CDR3 spans 12 residues. CDR3 nucleotide sequence: TGCAGCGTTGCCGGGGTCTCCTACGAGCAGCACTTC. Protein: CSVAGVSYEQHF.

This clonotype was counted ten times or more. The genes are TRBV27 and TRBJ2-1, with 9 positions matching TRBD2. Germline CDR1 and CDR2: MNHEY and SMNVEV (reference sequence). CDR3 length equals 16 residues. J gave up 9 bases and V 5 bases, and 14 bases lay outside the gene matches. DNA for the CDR3: TGTGCCAGCAGTCCCTGGTCAGCGGGAGGAAGATCTGAGCAGTTCTTC. It codes for CASSPWSAGGRSEQFF.

This clonotype was found a few times. The rearrangement joins TRBV15 to TRBJ1-4; D uncertain. The germline V gene encodes CDR1 LNHNV and CDR2 YYDKDF (reference sequence). The CDR3 consists of 15 residues. V was trimmed by 3 bases and J by 1 base, leaving 9 bases between them. The CDR3 nucleotides read TGTGCCACCAGCAGGGACGGGATAACTAATGAAAAACTGTTTTTT. As protein: CATSRDGITNEKLFF.

The chain links TRBV2 to TRBJ2-2; weak D call: TRBD2 (6 bases). Per the germline V gene, CDR1 is SNHLY and CDR2 is FYNNEI. Trimming stripped 6 bases from V and 4 bases from J, with 18 bases between. The CDR3 sequence is 16 residues long. The CDR3 here is CASSAQTSPSTGELFF. DNA of the CDR3: TGTGCCAGCAGCGCTCAAACTAGCCCGAGCACCGGGGAGCTGTTTTTT.

The table lists this clonotype with many counts. This sequence joins TRBV7-2 and TRBJ2-3, with a tentative D call TRBD1 (6 bases). Looked up from germline, CDR1 is SGHTA and CDR2 is FQGNSA. This CDR3 is 17 amino acids long. V dropped 2 bases and J dropped 6 bases, with 21 bases sitting between them. This CDR3 is CASSLYLRGGSFDTQYF. The CDR3 region has the DNA TGTGCCAGCAGCTTATATCTGCGAGGGGGAAGTTTTGATACGCAGTATTTT.

The chain couples TRBV29-1 to TRBJ2-1, with 9 positions matching TRBD2. With 6 bases clipped from V and 4 bases from J, the junction kept 7 bases outside the gene matches. CDR1 is SQVTM and CDR2 is ANQGSEA in the germline V gene. CDR3 length: 14 residues. Written as DNA, the CDR3 is TGCAGCGTAGTTAGCGGGAGTGGATACAATGAGCAGTTCTTC. Its translation: CSVVSGSGYNEQFF.

This clonotype was found once. The chain is built from TRBV20-1 and TRBJ1-1; a weak D match, TRBD1 (5 bases). Per the germline V gene, CDR1 is DFQATT and CDR2 is SNEGSKA (reference sequence). V was shortened by 0 bases and J by 7 bases, with 18 bases between the two germline ends. This CDR3 region has 15 residues. CDR3 nucleotides: TGCAGTGCTAGAGATGTCCGGGACCCGGTTAGTGAAGCTTTCTTT. Protein: CSARDVRDPVSEAFF.